The rows below give T cell receptor beta chains drawn from one sample of a study of blood T cell repertoires in COVID-19. Data came from immunoSEQ multiplex PCR; TCRdb stores just in-frame clones and leaves some out. There are some 240,000 clones in the sample; 80% to 90% occur only once, and about 1.4% lies in the top ten. The sequencing input was peripheral blood. These receptor sequences come from a woman between 40 and 50 years old who had recovered from COVID-19. The CDR3 runs from the conserved cysteine through the conserved F or W. Each record gives: clone size, D gene, V gene, CDR3 length, J gene, CDR3 protein, CDR3 DNA. D genes are given only for firm matches. Size values are once, few and many counts, or a class for expanded clones, and some rows have none.

clone_size: -
d_call: TRBD2
v_call: TRBV30
cdr3_length: 13
j_call: TRBJ2-3
cdr3_aa: CAWSGPGGDTQYF
cdr3_nt: TGTGCCTGGAGTGGTCCGGGAGGAGATACGCAGTATTTT

clone_size: -
d_call: TRBD1
v_call: TRBV28
cdr3_length: 17
j_call: TRBJ1-4
cdr3_aa: CASSLYQTRDRGEKLFF
cdr3_nt: TGTGCCAGCAGTTTATATCAAACCCGGGACAGGGGCGAAAAACTGTTTTTT

clone_size: -
d_call: -
v_call: TRBV5-1
cdr3_length: 14
j_call: TRBJ2-3
cdr3_aa: CASSLASDTDTQYF
cdr3_nt: TGCGCCAGCAGCTTGGCTAGCGACACAGATACGCAGTATTTT

clone_size: -
d_call: -
v_call: TRBV7-2
cdr3_length: 13
j_call: TRBJ2-3
cdr3_aa: CASTETGSDTQYF
cdr3_nt: TGTGCCAGCACCGAGACAGGCTCCGATACGCAGTATTTT

clone_size: -
d_call: -
v_call: TRBV10-3
cdr3_length: 16
j_call: TRBJ2-5
cdr3_aa: CAISESAGTPQETQYF
cdr3_nt: TGTGCCATCAGTGAGTCGGCGGGGACTCCCCAAGAGACCCAGTACTTC

clone_size: -
d_call: -
v_call: TRBV7-2
cdr3_length: 13
j_call: TRBJ2-1
cdr3_aa: CASSFAGTNEQFF
cdr3_nt: TGTGCCAGCAGCTTTGCCGGGACTAATGAGCAGTTCTTC

clone_size: -
d_call: TRBD2
v_call: TRBV9
cdr3_length: 17
j_call: TRBJ2-1
cdr3_aa: CASSVFPGLAGENEQFF
cdr3_nt: TGTGCCAGCAGCGTTTTCCCGGGACTAGCGGGGGAAAATGAGCAGTTCTTC

clone_size: -
d_call: TRBD1
v_call: TRBV6-1
cdr3_length: 13
j_call: TRBJ1-2
cdr3_aa: CASSEGQRYGYTF
cdr3_nt: TGTGCCAGCAGTGAGGGACAGAGGTATGGCTACACCTTC

clone_size: few
d_call: -
v_call: TRBV6-5
cdr3_length: 15
j_call: TRBJ1-4
cdr3_aa: CASRDRDTTNEKLFF
cdr3_nt: TGTGCCAGCAGGGACAGAGACACAACTAATGAAAAACTGTTTTTT

clone_size: once
d_call: -
v_call: TRBV10-2
cdr3_length: 14
j_call: TRBJ2-2
cdr3_aa: CASTGLLAIGELFF
cdr3_nt: TGCGCCAGCACCGGCTTACTAGCCATCGGGGAGCTGTTTTTT

clone_size: -
d_call: -
v_call: TRBV3-1/TRBV3-2
cdr3_length: 15
j_call: TRBJ2-2
cdr3_aa: CASSQASYNTGELFF
cdr3_nt: TGTGCCAGCAGCCAAGCCTCTTATAACACCGGGGAGCTGTTTTTT

clone_size: -
d_call: TRBD1
v_call: TRBV28
cdr3_length: 16
j_call: TRBJ1-2
cdr3_aa: CASSSSTSGTDYGYTF
cdr3_nt: TGTGCCAGCAGCTCGTCTACTTCCGGGACAGACTATGGCTACACCTTC

clone_size: -
d_call: -
v_call: TRBV4-3
cdr3_length: 15
j_call: TRBJ1-1
cdr3_aa: CASSQNRAGNTEAFF
cdr3_nt: TGCGCCAGCAGCCAGAACAGGGCCGGCAACACTGAAGCTTTCTTT

clone_size: -
d_call: -
v_call: TRBV30
cdr3_length: 12
j_call: TRBJ1-1
cdr3_aa: CAWRGLNTEAFF
cdr3_nt: TGTGCCTGGAGGGGGCTGAACACTGAAGCTTTCTTT

clone_size: once
d_call: TRBD1
v_call: TRBV19
cdr3_length: 15
j_call: TRBJ1-5
cdr3_aa: CASSIDRGVNQPQHF
cdr3_nt: TGTGCCAGTAGTATAGACAGGGGGGTCAATCAGCCCCAGCATTTT

clone_size: -
d_call: -
v_call: TRBV29-1
cdr3_length: 12
j_call: TRBJ1-4
cdr3_aa: CSVEIEGRKLFF
cdr3_nt: TGCAGCGTTGAAATTGAGGGTAGAAAACTGTTTTTT

clone_size: -
d_call: -
v_call: TRBV7-8
cdr3_length: 14
j_call: TRBJ1-5
cdr3_aa: CASVPGLNNQPQHF
cdr3_nt: TGTGCCAGCGTTCCGGGTTTAAACAATCAGCCCCAGCATTTT

clone_size: many
d_call: -
v_call: TRBV5-1
cdr3_length: 14
j_call: TRBJ2-5
cdr3_aa: CASRTGTGQETQYF
cdr3_nt: TGCGCCAGCAGGACCGGAACAGGCCAAGAGACCCAGTACTTC

clone_size: -
d_call: -
v_call: TRBV6-2/TRBV6-3
cdr3_length: 15
j_call: TRBJ1-1
cdr3_aa: CASSYSTFMNTEAFF
cdr3_nt: TGTGCCAGCAGTTATTCCACTTTTATGAACACTGAAGCTTTCTTT

clone_size: -
d_call: -
v_call: TRBV7-9
cdr3_length: 11
j_call: TRBJ2-1
cdr3_aa: CASSTSNEQFF
cdr3_nt: TGTGCCAGCAGCACTTCCAATGAGCAGTTCTTC

clone_size: -
d_call: -
v_call: TRBV9
cdr3_length: 15
j_call: TRBJ1-6
cdr3_aa: CASSEQGRDNSPLHF
cdr3_nt: TGTGCCAGCAGCGAACAGGGCCGAGATAATTCACCCCTCCACTTT

clone_size: -
d_call: -
v_call: TRBV3-1/TRBV3-2
cdr3_length: 12
j_call: TRBJ2-5
cdr3_aa: CASSQFQSSQYF
cdr3_nt: TGTGCCAGCAGCCAATTTCAATCGAGCCAGTACTTC

clone_size: -
d_call: -
v_call: TRBV28
cdr3_length: 17
j_call: TRBJ2-6
cdr3_aa: CASISGGSSTGANVLTF
cdr3_nt: TGTGCCAGCATTAGTGGGGGGAGTTCGACTGGGGCCAACGTCCTGACTTTC

clone_size: -
d_call: -
v_call: TRBV6-5
cdr3_length: 15
j_call: TRBJ2-5
cdr3_aa: CASSYLVGPTETQYF
cdr3_nt: TGTGCCAGCAGTTACTTAGTTGGGCCAACGGAGACCCAGTACTTC

clone_size: -
d_call: -
v_call: TRBV5-4
cdr3_length: 13
j_call: TRBJ2-1
cdr3_aa: CASSLSNYNEQFF
cdr3_nt: TGTGCCAGTTCTTTGAGCAATTACAATGAGCAGTTCTTC

clone_size: -
d_call: -
v_call: TRBV2
cdr3_length: 15
j_call: TRBJ1-1
cdr3_aa: CASSKWAERTVEAFF
cdr3_nt: TGTGCCAGCAGTAAGTGGGCAGAAAGGACAGTTGAAGCTTTCTTT

clone_size: -
d_call: -
v_call: TRBV3-1/TRBV3-2
cdr3_length: 19
j_call: TRBJ2-2
cdr3_aa: CASSQDPEVGQFNTGELFF
cdr3_nt: TGTGCCAGCAGCCAAGACCCCGAGGTAGGCCAGTTTAATACCGGGGAGCTGTTTTTT

clone_size: once
d_call: -
v_call: TRBV6-5
cdr3_length: 13
j_call: TRBJ1-2
cdr3_aa: CASSPQGIYGYTF
cdr3_nt: TGTGCCAGCAGTCCGCAGGGGATCTATGGCTACACCTTC

clone_size: -
d_call: -
v_call: TRBV4-2
cdr3_length: 13
j_call: TRBJ1-6
cdr3_aa: CASSQGHNSPLHF
cdr3_nt: TGTGCCAGCAGCCAGGGGCACAATTCACCCCTCCACTTT

clone_size: -
d_call: -
v_call: TRBV10-1
cdr3_length: 13
j_call: TRBJ2-5
cdr3_aa: CASRANFQETQYF
cdr3_nt: TGCGCCAGCAGAGCGAACTTTCAAGAGACCCAGTACTTC

clone_size: once
d_call: -
v_call: TRBV5-1
cdr3_length: 16
j_call: TRBJ2-7
cdr3_aa: CASSLDEAYSSYEQYF
cdr3_nt: TGCGCCAGCAGCTTGGATGAAGCCTATAGCTCCTACGAGCAGTACTTC

clone_size: -
d_call: -
v_call: TRBV4-3
cdr3_length: 18
j_call: TRBJ1-6
cdr3_aa: CASSQDRGFPLNNSPLHF
cdr3_nt: TGCGCCAGCAGCCAAGATAGGGGTTTCCCCTTGAATAATTCACCCCTCCACTTT

clone_size: -
d_call: TRBD2
v_call: TRBV7-2
cdr3_length: 17
j_call: TRBJ2-3
cdr3_aa: CASSLRLAGGPWDTQYF
cdr3_nt: TGTGCCAGCAGCTTAAGGCTAGCGGGGGGGCCATGGGATACGCAGTATTTT

clone_size: -
d_call: TRBD1
v_call: TRBV9
cdr3_length: 16
j_call: TRBJ2-5
cdr3_aa: CASSIQGTGRWETQYF
cdr3_nt: TGTGCCAGCAGCATACAAGGGACAGGGAGATGGGAGACCCAGTACTTC

clone_size: -
d_call: TRBD1
v_call: TRBV28
cdr3_length: 15
j_call: TRBJ2-2
cdr3_aa: CASRHQGANTGELFF
cdr3_nt: TGTGCCAGCAGACATCAGGGGGCTAACACCGGGGAGCTGTTTTTT

clone_size: -
d_call: -
v_call: TRBV12-3/TRBV12-4
cdr3_length: 13
j_call: TRBJ2-7
cdr3_aa: CASRASTRVEQYF
cdr3_nt: TGTGCCAGCAGAGCCTCCACGAGGGTCGAGCAGTACTTC

clone_size: -
d_call: -
v_call: TRBV6-5
cdr3_length: 16
j_call: TRBJ1-4
cdr3_aa: CASSYGVERRGEKLFF
cdr3_nt: TGTGCCAGCAGTTACGGGGTAGAACGAAGGGGCGAAAAACTGTTTTTT

clone_size: -
d_call: -
v_call: TRBV19
cdr3_length: 15
j_call: TRBJ1-2
cdr3_aa: CASSAAEPVNYGYTF
cdr3_nt: TGTGCCAGTAGTGCAGCGGAGCCGGTTAACTATGGCTACACCTTC

clone_size: once
d_call: -
v_call: TRBV25-1
cdr3_length: 13
j_call: TRBJ2-7
cdr3_aa: CASSPQGSYEQYF
cdr3_nt: TGTGCCAGCAGTCCACAAGGGAGCTACGAGCAGTACTTC

clone_size: -
d_call: -
v_call: TRBV2
cdr3_length: 15
j_call: TRBJ1-2
cdr3_aa: CASSQSGEGMDGYTF
cdr3_nt: TGTGCCAGCAGCCAGTCAGGGGAAGGGATGGATGGCTACACCTTC

clone_size: -
d_call: TRBD2
v_call: TRBV7-2
cdr3_length: 15
j_call: TRBJ2-1
cdr3_aa: CASSLGTSGIDEQFF
cdr3_nt: TGTGCCAGCAGCTTAGGGACTAGCGGTATTGATGAGCAGTTCTTC

clone_size: -
d_call: -
v_call: TRBV2
cdr3_length: 15
j_call: TRBJ1-1
cdr3_aa: CASSEAGASNTEAFF
cdr3_nt: TGTGCCAGCAGTGAAGCAGGGGCCTCGAACACTGAAGCTTTCTTT

clone_size: -
d_call: TRBD1
v_call: TRBV15
cdr3_length: 14
j_call: TRBJ1-1
cdr3_aa: CATSREQGTAEAFF
cdr3_nt: TGTGCCACCAGCAGAGAACAAGGGACAGCTGAAGCTTTCTTT

clone_size: once
d_call: TRBD1
v_call: TRBV20-1
cdr3_length: 13
j_call: TRBJ1-6
cdr3_aa: CSASVDRVSPLHF
cdr3_nt: TGCAGTGCTAGTGTGGACAGGGTTTCACCCCTCCACTTT

clone_size: -
d_call: TRBD1
v_call: TRBV28
cdr3_length: 16
j_call: TRBJ2-1
cdr3_aa: CASTQLGTVSYNEQFF
cdr3_nt: TGTGCCAGCACCCAACTCGGGACAGTCTCCTACAATGAGCAGTTCTTC

clone_size: -
d_call: TRBD1
v_call: TRBV23-1
cdr3_length: 16
j_call: TRBJ2-1
cdr3_aa: CASKPRQGDAYNEQFF
cdr3_nt: TGCGCCAGTAAACCAAGACAGGGTGATGCCTACAATGAGCAGTTCTTC

clone_size: -
d_call: TRBD1
v_call: TRBV19
cdr3_length: 14
j_call: TRBJ2-7
cdr3_aa: CASSMWDRVYEQYF
cdr3_nt: TGTGCCAGTAGTATGTGGGACAGGGTCTACGAGCAGTACTTC

clone_size: -
d_call: TRBD1
v_call: TRBV10-1
cdr3_length: 14
j_call: TRBJ2-1
cdr3_aa: CASSRDRGLDEQFF
cdr3_nt: TGCGCCAGCAGTAGGGACAGGGGTTTGGATGAGCAGTTCTTC

clone_size: -
d_call: -
v_call: TRBV10-3
cdr3_length: 14
j_call: TRBJ2-3
cdr3_aa: CAISDDRITDTQYF
cdr3_nt: TGTGCCATCAGTGACGACAGAATCACAGATACGCAGTATTTT

clone_size: -
d_call: -
v_call: TRBV2
cdr3_length: 14
j_call: TRBJ1-5
cdr3_aa: CASSRQYSNQPQHF
cdr3_nt: TGTGCCAGCAGTAGACAGTATAGCAATCAGCCCCAGCATTTT